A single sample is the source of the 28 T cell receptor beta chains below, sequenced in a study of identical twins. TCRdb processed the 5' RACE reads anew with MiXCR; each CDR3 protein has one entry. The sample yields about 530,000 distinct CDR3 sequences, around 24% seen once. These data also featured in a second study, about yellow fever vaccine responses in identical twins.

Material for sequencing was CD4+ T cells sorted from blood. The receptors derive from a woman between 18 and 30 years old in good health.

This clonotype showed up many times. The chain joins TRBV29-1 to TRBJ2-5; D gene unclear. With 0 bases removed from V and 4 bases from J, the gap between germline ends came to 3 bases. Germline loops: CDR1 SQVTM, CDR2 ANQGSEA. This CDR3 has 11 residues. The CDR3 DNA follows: TGCAGCGTTGAAGATCTAGAGACCCAGTACTTC. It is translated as CSVEDLETQYF.

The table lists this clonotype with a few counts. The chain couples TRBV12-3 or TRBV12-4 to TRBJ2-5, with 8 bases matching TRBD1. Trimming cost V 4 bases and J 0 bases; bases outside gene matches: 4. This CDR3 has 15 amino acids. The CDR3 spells CASSSRGQDQETQYF. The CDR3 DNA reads TGTGCCAGCAGTTCCCGGGGACAGGACCAAGAGACCCAGTACTTC.

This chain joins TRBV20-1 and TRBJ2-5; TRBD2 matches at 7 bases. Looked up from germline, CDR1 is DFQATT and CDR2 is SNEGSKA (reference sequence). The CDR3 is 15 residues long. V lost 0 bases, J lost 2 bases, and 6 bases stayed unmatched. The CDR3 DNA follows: TGCAGTGCTAGAGATGAACTAGCGAAACAAGAGACCCAGTACTTC. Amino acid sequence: CSARDELAKQETQYF.

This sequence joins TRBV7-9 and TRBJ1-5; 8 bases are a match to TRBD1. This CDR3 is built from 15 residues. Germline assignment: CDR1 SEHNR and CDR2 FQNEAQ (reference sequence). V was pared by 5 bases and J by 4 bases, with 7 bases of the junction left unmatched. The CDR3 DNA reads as TGTGCCAGCAGCCCCGACAGGGGAGGTAATCAGCCCCAGCATTTT. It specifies CASSPDRGGNQPQHF.

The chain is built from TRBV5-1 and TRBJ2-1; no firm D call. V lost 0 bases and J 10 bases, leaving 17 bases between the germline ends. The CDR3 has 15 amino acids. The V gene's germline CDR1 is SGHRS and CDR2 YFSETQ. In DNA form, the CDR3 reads TGCGCCAGCAGCTTGGTAGGGCAGCCTCCGCGGGAGCAGTTCTTC. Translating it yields CASSLVGQPPREQFF. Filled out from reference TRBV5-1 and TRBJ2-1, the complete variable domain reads KAGVTQTPRYLIKTRGQQVTLSCSPISGHRSVSWYQQTPGQGLQFLFEYFSETQRNKGNFPGRFSGRQFSNSRSEMNVSTLELGDSALYLCASSLVGQPPREQFFGPGTRLTVL.

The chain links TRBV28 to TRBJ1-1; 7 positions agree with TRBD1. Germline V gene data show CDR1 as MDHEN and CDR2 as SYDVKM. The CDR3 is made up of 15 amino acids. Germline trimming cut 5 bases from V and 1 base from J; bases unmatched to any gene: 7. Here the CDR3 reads CASSVNSGGNTEAFF. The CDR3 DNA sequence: TGTGCCAGCAGTGTCAATTCAGGGGGGAACACTGAAGCTTTCTTT.

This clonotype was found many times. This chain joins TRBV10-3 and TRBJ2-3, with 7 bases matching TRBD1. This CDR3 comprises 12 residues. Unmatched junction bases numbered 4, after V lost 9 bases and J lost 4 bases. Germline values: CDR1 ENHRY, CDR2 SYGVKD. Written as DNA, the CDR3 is TGTGCCATGGGAAGGGGGCCAGATACGCAGTATTTT. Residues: CAMGRGPDTQYF.

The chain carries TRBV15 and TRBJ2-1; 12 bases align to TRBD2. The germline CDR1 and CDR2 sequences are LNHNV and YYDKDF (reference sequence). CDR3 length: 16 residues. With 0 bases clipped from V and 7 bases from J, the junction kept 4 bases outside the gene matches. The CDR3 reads CATSREGLAGGNEQFF. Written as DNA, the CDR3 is TGTGCCACCAGCAGAGAGGGGCTAGCGGGAGGGAATGAGCAGTTCTTC.

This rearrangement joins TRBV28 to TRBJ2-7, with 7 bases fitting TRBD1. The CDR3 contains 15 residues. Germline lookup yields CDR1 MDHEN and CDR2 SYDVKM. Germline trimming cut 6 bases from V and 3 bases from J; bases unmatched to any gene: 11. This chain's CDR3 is CASSPSKGADYEQYF. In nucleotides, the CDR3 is TGTGCCAGCAGCCCCTCCAAGGGGGCTGACTACGAGCAGTACTTC. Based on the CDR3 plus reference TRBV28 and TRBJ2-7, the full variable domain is DVKVTQSSRYLVKRTGEKVFLECVQDMDHENMFWYRQDPGLGLRLIYFSYDVKMKEKGDIPEGYSVSREKKERFSLILESASTNQTSMYLCASSPSKGADYEQYFGPGTRLTVT.

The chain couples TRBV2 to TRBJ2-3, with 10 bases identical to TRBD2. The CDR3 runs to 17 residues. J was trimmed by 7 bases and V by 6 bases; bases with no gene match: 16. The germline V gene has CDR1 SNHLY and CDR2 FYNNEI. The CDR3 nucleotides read TGTGCCAGCAGAGGGCTCATGACTAGCGGGTCAGGGAATACGCAGTATTTT. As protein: CASRGLMTSGSGNTQYF.

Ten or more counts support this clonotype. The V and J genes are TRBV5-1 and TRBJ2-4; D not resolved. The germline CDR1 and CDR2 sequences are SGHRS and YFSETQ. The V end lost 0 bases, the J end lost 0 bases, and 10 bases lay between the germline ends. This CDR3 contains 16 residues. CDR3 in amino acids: CASSLGGVLAKNIQYF. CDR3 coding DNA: TGCGCCAGCAGCTTGGGAGGAGTCCTAGCCAAAAACATTCAGTACTTC.

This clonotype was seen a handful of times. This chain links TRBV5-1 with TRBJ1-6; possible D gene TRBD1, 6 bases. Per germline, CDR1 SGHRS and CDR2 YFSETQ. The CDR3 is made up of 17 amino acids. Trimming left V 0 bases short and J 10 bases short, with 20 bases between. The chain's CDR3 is CASSLEGTDRIGSPLHF. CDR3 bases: TGCGCCAGCAGCTTGGAGGGCACCGACAGGATTGGCTCACCCCTCCACTTT.

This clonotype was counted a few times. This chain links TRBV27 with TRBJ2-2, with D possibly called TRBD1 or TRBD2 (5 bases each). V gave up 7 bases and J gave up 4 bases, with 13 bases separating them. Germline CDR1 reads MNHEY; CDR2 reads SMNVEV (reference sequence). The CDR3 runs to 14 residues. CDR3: CASTLRGVTGELFF. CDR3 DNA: TGTGCCAGCACCCTACGAGGGGTCACCGGGGAGCTGTTTTTT.

The CDR3 bases are TGCAGCGTCCGGCCCTCCTACAATGAGCAGTTCTTC. Encoded protein: CSVRPSYNEQFF. The chain recombines TRBV29-1 with TRBJ2-1; no clear D gene. Trimming cost V 6 bases and J 0 bases, with 6 bases left between them. Germline V CDR1 and CDR2: SQVTM, ANQGSEA. The CDR3 is made up of 12 amino acids.

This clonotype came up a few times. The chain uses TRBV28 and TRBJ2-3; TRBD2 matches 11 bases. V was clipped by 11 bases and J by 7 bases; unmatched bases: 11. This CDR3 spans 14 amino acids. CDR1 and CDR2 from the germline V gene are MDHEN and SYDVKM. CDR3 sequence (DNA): TGTGCCTCCTCGACTTCTAGCGGGAGGTATACGCAGTATTTT. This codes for CASSTSSGRYTQYF.

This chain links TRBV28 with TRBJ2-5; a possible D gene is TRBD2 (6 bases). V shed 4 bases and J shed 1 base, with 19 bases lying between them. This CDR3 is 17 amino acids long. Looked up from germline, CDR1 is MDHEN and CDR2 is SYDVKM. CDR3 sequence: CASSSLGVADVQETQYF. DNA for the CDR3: TGTGCCAGCAGTTCTCTGGGTGTAGCGGACGTCCAAGAGACCCAGTACTTC. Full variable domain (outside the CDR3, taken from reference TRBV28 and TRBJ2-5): DVKVTQSSRYLVKRTGEKVFLECVQDMDHENMFWYRQDPGLGLRLIYFSYDVKMKEKGDIPEGYSVSREKKERFSLILESASTNQTSMYLCASSSLGVADVQETQYFGPGTRLLVL.

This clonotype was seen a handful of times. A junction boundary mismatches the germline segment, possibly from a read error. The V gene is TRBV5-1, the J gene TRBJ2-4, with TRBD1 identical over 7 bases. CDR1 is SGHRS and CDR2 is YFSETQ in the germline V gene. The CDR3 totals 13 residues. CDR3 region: CASRLGQRGIQYF. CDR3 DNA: TGCGCCAGCAGATTGGGACAGCGAGGGATTCAGTACTTC.

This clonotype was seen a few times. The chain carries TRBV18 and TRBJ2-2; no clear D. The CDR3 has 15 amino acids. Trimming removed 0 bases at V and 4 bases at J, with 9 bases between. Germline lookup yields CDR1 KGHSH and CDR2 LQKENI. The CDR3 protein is CASSPPSLSTGELFF. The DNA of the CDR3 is TGTGCCAGCTCACCACCCTCTTTATCCACCGGGGAGCTGTTTTTT.

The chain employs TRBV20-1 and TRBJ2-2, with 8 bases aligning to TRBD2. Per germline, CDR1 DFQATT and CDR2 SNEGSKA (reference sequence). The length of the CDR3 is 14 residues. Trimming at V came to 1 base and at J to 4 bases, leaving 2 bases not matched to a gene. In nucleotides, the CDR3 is TGCAGTGCTAGAGGCGGGGGGAGCACCGGGGAGCTGTTTTTT. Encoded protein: CSARGGGSTGELFF.

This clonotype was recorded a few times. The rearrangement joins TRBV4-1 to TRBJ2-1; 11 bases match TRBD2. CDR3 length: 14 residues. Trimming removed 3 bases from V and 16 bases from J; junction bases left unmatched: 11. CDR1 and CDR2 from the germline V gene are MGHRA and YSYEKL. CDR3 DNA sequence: TGCGCCAGCAGCCAGGATCCAACTAGCGGGAGAGGTTTCTTC. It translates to CASSQDPTSGRGFF.

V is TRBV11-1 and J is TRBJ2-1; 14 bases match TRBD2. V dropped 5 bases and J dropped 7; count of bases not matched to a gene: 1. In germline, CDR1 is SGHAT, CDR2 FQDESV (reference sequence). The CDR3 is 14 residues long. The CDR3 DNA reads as TGTGCCAGCAGCGGACTAGCGGGAGGTAATGAGCAGTTCTTC. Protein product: CASSGLAGGNEQFF.

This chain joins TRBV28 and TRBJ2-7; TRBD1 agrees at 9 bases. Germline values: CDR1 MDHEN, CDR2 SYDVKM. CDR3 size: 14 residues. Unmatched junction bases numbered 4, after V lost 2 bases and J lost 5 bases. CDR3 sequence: CASSLVQGANEQYF. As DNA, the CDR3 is TGTGCCAGCAGTTTAGTACAGGGGGCCAACGAGCAGTACTTC.

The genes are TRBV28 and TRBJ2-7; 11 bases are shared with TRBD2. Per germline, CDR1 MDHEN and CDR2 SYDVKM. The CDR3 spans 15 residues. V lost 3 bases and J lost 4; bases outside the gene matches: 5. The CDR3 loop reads CASSFSTSGGYEQYF. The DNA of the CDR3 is TGTGCCAGCAGTTTCTCTACTAGCGGGGGTTACGAGCAGTACTTC.

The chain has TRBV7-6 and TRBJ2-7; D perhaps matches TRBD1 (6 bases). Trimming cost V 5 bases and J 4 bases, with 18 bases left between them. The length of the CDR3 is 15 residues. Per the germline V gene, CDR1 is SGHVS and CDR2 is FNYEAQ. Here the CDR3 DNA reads TGTGCCAGCAGCCCGGATCGAGGGGGTCGGTACGAGCAGTACTTC. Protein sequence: CASSPDRGGRYEQYF.

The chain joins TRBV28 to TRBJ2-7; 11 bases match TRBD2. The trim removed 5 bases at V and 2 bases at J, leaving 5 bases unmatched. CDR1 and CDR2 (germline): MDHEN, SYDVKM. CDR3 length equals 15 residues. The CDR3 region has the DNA TGTGCCAGCAGTCCACTAGCGGGAGTAACCTACGAGCAGTACTTC. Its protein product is CASSPLAGVTYEQYF.

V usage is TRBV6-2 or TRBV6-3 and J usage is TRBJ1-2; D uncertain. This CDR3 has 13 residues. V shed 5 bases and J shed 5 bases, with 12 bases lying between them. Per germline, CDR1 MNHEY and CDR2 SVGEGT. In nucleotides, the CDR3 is TGTGCCAGCAGTACAGAGATAGGATATGGCTACACCTTC. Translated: CASSTEIGYGYTF.

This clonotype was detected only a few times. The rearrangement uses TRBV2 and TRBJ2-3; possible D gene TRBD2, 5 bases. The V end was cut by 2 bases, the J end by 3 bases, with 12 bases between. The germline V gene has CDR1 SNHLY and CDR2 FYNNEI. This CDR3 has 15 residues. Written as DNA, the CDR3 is TGTGCCAGCAGTGAACAGGAGGTCGGGACAGATACGCAGTATTTT. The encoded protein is CASSEQEVGTDTQYF.

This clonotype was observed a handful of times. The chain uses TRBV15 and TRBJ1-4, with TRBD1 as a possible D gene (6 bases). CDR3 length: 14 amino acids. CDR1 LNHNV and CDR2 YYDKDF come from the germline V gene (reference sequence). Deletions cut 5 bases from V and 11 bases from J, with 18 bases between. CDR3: CATSGNRDLGKLFF. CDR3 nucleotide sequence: TGTGCCACCAGCGGTAACAGGGATTTGGGGAAACTGTTTTTT.